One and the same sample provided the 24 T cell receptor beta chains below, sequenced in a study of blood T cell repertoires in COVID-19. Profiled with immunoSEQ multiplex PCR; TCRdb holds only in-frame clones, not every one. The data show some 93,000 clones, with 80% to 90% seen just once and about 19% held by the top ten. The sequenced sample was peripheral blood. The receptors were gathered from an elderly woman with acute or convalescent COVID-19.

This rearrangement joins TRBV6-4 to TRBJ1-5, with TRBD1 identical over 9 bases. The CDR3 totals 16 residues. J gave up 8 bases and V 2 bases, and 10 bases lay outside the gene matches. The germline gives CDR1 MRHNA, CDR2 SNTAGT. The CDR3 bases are TGTGCCAGCAGTGACCCTCGGGACAGGGTAGGGGAGCCCCAGCATTTT. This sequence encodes CASSDPRDRVGEPQHF.

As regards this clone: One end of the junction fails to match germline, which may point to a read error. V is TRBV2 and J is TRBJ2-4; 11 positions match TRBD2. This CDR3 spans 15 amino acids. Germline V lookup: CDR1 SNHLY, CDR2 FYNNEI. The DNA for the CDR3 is TGTGCCAGCAGTGCGACTAGCGGGGAGATGAACATTCAGTACTTT. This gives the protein CASSATSGEMNIQYF.

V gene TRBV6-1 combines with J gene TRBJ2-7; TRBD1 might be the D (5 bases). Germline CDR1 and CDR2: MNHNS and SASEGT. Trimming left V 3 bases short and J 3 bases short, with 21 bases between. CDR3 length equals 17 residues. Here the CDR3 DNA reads TGTGCCAGCAGTGATCTGGTTTACAGGTCTTTTGACTACGAGCAGTACTTC. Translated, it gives CASSDLVYRSFDYEQYF.

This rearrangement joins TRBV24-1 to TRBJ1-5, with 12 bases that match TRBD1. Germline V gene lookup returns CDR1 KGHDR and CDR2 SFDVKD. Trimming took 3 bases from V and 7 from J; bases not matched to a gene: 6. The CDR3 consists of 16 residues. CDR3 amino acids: CATSDPGQGASQPQHF. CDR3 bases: TGTGCCACCAGTGATCCGGGACAGGGGGCCTCACAGCCCCAGCATTTT.

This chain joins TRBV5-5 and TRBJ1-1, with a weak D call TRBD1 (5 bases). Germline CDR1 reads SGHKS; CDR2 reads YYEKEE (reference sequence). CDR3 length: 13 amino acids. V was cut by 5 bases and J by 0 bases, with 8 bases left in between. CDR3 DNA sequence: TGTGCCAGCAGTCGACAGATGAACACTGAAGCTTTCTTT. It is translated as CASSRQMNTEAFF.

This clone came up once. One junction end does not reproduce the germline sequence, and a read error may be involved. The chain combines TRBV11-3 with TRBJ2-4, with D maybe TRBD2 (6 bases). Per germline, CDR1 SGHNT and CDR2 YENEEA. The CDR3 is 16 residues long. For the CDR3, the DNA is TGTGCCAGCAGCCCCCACGGGGTACTAGCCAAAAACATTCAGTACTTT. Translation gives CASSPHGVLAKNIQYF.

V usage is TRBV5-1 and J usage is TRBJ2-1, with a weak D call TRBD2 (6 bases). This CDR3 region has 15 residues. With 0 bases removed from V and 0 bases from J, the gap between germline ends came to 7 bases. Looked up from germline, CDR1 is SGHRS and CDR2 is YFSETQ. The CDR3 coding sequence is TGCGCCAGCAGCTTGGACGGGGGCTCCTACAATGAGCAGTTCTTC. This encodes CASSLDGGSYNEQFF.

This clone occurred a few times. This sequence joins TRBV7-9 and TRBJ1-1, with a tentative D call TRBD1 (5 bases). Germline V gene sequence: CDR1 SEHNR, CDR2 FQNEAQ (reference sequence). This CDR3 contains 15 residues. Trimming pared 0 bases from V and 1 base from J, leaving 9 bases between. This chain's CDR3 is CASSLASRANTEAFF. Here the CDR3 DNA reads TGTGCCAGCAGCTTAGCTTCCAGGGCGAACACTGAAGCTTTCTTT.

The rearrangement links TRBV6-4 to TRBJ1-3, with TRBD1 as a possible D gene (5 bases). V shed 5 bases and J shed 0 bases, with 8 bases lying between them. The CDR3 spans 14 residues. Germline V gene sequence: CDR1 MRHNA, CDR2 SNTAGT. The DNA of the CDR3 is TGTGCCAGCAGTCAGGGTAGCTCTGGAAACACCATATATTTT. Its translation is CASSQGSSGNTIYF.

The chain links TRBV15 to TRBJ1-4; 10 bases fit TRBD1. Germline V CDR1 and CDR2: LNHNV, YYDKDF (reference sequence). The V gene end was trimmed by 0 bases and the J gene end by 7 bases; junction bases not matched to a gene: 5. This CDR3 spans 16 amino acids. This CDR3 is CATSRDRTGGSEKLFF. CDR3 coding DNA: TGTGCCACCAGCAGAGATCGGACAGGGGGTAGTGAAAAACTGTTTTTT. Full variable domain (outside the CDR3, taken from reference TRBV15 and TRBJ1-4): DAMVIQNPRYQVTQFGKPVTLSCSQTLNHNVMYWYQQKSSQAPKLLFHYYDKDFNNEADTPDNFQSRRPNTSFCFLDIRSPGLGDTAMYLCATSRDRTGGSEKLFFGSGTQLSVL.

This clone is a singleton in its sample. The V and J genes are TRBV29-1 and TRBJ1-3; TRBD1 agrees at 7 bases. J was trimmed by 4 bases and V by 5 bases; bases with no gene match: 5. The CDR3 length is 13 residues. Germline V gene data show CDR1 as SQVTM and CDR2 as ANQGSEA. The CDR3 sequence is CSVTTGTGNTIYF. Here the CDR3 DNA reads TGCAGCGTTACGACAGGGACGGGAAACACCATATATTTT.

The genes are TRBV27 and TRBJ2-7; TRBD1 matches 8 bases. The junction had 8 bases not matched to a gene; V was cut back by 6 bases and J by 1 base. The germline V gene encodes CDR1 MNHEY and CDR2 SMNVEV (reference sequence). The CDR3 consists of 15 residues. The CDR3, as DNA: TGTGCCAGCAGGGACGGACAGGGTTATTCCTACGAGCAGTACTTC. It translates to CASRDGQGYSYEQYF.

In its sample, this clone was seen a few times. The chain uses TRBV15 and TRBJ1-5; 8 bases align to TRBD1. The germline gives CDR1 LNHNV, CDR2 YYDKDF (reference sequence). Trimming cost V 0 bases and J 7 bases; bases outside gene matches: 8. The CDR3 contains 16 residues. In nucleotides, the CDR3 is TGTGCCACCAGCAGAGATCGGGACAGGACGGGCCAGCCCCAGCATTTT. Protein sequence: CATSRDRDRTGQPQHF.

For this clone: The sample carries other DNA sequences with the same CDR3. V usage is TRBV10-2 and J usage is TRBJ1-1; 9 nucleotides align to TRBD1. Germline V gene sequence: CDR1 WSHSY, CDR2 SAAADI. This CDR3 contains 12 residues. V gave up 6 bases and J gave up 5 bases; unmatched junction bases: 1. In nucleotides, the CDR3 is TGCGCCAGCAGGGACAGGGGAACTGAAGCTTTCTTT. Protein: CASRDRGTEAFF.

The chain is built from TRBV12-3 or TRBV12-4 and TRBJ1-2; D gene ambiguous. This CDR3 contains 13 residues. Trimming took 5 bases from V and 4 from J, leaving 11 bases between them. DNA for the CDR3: TGTGCCAGCAGTCCCCGGGAGGCCTATGGCTACACCTTC. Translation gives CASSPREAYGYTF.

CDR3 DNA sequence: TGTGCCAGCAGCTTAGAGGGACAATCCTACAATGAGCAGTTCTTC. Amino acids: CASSLEGQSYNEQFF. The chain uses TRBV7-2 and TRBJ2-1; maybe TRBD1 (6 bases). In germline, CDR1 is SGHTA, CDR2 FQGNSA. The CDR3 contains 15 residues. V was cut by 1 base and J by 1 base, with 8 bases left in between.

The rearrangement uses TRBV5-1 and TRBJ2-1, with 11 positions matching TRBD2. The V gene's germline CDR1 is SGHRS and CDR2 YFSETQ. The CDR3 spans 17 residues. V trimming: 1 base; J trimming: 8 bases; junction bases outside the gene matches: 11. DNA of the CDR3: TGCGCCAGCAGCTTGCCTATTCTAGCGGGGGGCCGTGATGAGCAGTTCTTC. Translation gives CASSLPILAGGRDEQFF.

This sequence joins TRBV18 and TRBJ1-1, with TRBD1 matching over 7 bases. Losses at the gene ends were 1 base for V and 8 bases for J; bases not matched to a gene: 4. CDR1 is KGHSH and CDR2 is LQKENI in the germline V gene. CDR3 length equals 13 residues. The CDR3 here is CASSPRTGDEAFF. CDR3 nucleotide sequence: TGTGCCAGCTCACCACGGACAGGAGACGAAGCTTTCTTT.

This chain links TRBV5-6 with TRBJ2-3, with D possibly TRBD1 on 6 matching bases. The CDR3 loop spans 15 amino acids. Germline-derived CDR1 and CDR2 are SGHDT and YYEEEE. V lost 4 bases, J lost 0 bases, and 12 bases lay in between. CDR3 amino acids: CASSRAGVSTDTQYF. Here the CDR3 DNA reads TGTGCCAGCAGCCGGGCAGGGGTAAGCACAGATACGCAGTATTTT.

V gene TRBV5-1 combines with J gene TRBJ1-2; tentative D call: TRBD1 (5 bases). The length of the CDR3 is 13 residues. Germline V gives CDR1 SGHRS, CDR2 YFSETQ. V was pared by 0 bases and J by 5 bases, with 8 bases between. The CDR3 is CASSLASGYGYTF. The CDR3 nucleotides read TGCGCCAGCAGCTTGGCTTCAGGGTATGGCTACACCTTC.

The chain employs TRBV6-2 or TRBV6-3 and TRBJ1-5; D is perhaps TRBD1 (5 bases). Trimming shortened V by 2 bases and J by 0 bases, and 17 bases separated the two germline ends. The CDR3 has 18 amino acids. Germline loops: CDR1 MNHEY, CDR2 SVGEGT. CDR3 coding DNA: TGTGCCAGCAGTTACGGCCCCCTCAGGGATTATAGCAATCAGCCCCAGCATTTT. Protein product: CASSYGPLRDYSNQPQHF.

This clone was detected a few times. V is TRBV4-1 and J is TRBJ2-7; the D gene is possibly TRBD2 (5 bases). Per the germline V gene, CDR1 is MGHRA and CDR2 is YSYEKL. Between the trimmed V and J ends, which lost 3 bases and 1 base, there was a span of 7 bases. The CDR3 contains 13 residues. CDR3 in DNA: TGCGCCAGCAGCCACCGGGAATCCTACGAGCAGTACTTC. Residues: CASSHRESYEQYF.

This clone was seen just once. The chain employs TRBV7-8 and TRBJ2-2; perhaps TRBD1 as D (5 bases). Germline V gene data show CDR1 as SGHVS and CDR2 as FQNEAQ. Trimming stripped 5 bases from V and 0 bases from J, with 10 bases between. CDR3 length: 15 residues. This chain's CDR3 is CASSRDRPNTGELFF. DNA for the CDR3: TGTGCCAGCAGCCGAGACAGACCGAACACCGGGGAGCTGTTTTTT.

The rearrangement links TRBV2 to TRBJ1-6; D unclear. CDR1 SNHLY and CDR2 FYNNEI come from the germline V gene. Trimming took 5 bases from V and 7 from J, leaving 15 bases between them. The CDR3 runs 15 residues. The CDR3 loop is CASSPVRSGNSPLHF. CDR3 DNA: TGTGCCAGCAGTCCAGTAAGGTCGGGGAATTCACCCCTCCACTTT.